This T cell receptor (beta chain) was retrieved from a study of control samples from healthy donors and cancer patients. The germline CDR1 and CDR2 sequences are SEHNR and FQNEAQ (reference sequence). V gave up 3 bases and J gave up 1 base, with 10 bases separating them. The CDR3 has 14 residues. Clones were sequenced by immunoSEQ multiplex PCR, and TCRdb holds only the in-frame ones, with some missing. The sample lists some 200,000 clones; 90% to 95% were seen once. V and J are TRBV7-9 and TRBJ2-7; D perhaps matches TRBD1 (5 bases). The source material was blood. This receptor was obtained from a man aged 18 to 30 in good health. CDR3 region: CASSFKGDSYEQYF. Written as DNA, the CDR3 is TGTGCCAGCAGCTTTAAAGGGGATTCCTACGAGCAGTACTTC.